The 11 T cell receptor beta chains below were found in one sample sequenced in a study of blood T cell repertoires in COVID-19. Here immunoSEQ multiplex PCR was the method, and the copy in TCRdb shows in-frame clones only, minus some. This sample has 90,000 or so clones, with about 85% found just once. Source material: peripheral blood. The source is a man in his 60s with acute or convalescent COVID-19.

The count of this clone is one. The chain is built from TRBV6-5 and TRBJ1-2, with D unclear. The CDR3 covers 13 residues. Germline lookup yields CDR1 MNHEY and CDR2 SVGAGI. V was shortened by 1 base and J by 7 bases, with 10 bases between the two germline ends. The CDR3: CASSYWAAGGYTF. The CDR3 region has the DNA TGTGCCAGCAGTTACTGGGCAGCAGGTGGCTACACCTTC.

The V gene is TRBV5-6, the J gene TRBJ1-2, with a weak D call TRBD1 (5 bases). CDR1 is SGHDT and CDR2 is YYEEEE in the germline V gene. The CDR3 spans 16 residues. V gave up 4 bases and J gave up 5 bases, with 21 bases separating them. CDR3 bases: TGTGCCAGCAGCGGATTAGACAGACCGGAGAATTATGGCTACACCTTC. Its translation is CASSGLDRPENYGYTF.

The chain uses TRBV19 and TRBJ2-7; the match to TRBD1 covers 8 bases. Per the germline V gene, CDR1 is LNHDA and CDR2 is SQIVND (reference sequence). V lost 6 bases to trimming and J lost 2 bases; unmatched junction nucleotides: 6. The CDR3 contains 14 residues. The CDR3 protein is CASRADRATYEQYF. The CDR3 region has the DNA TGTGCCAGTAGAGCGGACAGGGCTACCTACGAGCAGTACTTC.

This clone has a single count. This chain links TRBV2 with TRBJ2-2; 7 bases agree with TRBD1. The J segment lost 6 bases and the V segment lost 7 bases, leaving 2 bases of the junction unmatched. The length of the CDR3 is 12 residues. Germline CDR1 is SNHLY and CDR2 is FYNNEI. CDR3 bases: TGTGCCAGCATCGACAGGGCCGGGGAGCTGTTTTTT. It specifies CASIDRAGELFF.

The V call is TRBV4-3, the J call TRBJ1-5; 7 bases are a match to TRBD1. The V segment lost 0 bases and the J segment 4 bases; nucleotides outside the gene matches: 3. Germline V CDR1 and CDR2: LGHNA, YSLEER. The CDR3 contains 15 residues. The chain's CDR3 is CASSQDGQANQPQHF. CDR3 nucleotides: TGCGCCAGCAGCCAAGATGGACAGGCAAATCAGCCCCAGCATTTT.

The V and J genes are TRBV9 and TRBJ1-6; D gene uncertain. This CDR3 spans 15 amino acids. Germline V gene sequence: CDR1 SGDLS, CDR2 YYNGEE. Trimming took off 6 bases at V and 7 bases at J, with 17 bases between the two ends. CDR3: CASTPSAWANSPLHF. DNA for the CDR3: TGTGCCAGCACCCCGTCGGCCTGGGCCAATTCACCCCTCCACTTT.

V usage is TRBV3-1 (or the pseudogene TRBV3-2) and J usage is TRBJ1-5, with D perhaps TRBD1 (6 bases). This CDR3 spans 16 amino acids. Deletions cut 1 base from V and 6 bases from J, with 16 bases between. In germline, CDR1 is LGHDT, CDR2 YNNKEL (reference sequence). CDR3 sequence reads: CASSQGTGSLGQPQHF. CDR3 coding DNA: TGTGCCAGCAGCCAAGGTACAGGGAGTTTAGGTCAGCCCCAGCATTTT.

The rearrangement links TRBV5-6 to TRBJ1-6; TRBD1 is a possible D gene (6 bases). This CDR3 spans 16 amino acids. V lost 3 bases and J 10 bases, leaving 20 bases between the germline ends. Looked up from germline, CDR1 is SGHDT and CDR2 is YYEEEE. CDR3 region: CASSYRHGGAGSPLHF. CDR3 nucleotide sequence: TGTGCCAGCAGCTATCGACACGGGGGGGCTGGGTCACCCCTCCACTTT.

The chain recombines TRBV30 with TRBJ1-2; tentative D call: TRBD1 (5 bases). Looked up from germline, CDR1 is GTSNPN and CDR2 is SVGIG (reference sequence). The CDR3 extends over 16 amino acids. The germline V and J ends were trimmed by 2 bases and 1 base, with 17 bases remaining between them. CDR3 region: CAWSLAGYGGNYGYTF. For the CDR3, the DNA is TGTGCCTGGAGTTTGGCAGGGTACGGTGGTAACTATGGCTACACCTTC. The full variable domain, rest sourced from reference TRBV30 and TRBJ1-2, is SQTIHQWPATLVQPVGSPLSLECTVEGTSNPNLYWYRQAAGRGLQLLFYSVGIGQISSEVPQNLSASRPQDRQFILSSKKLLLSDSGFYLCAWSLAGYGGNYGYTFGSGTRLTVV.

This clone came up once. The chain joins TRBV19 to TRBJ1-1, with D maybe TRBD1 (6 bases). The CDR3 contains 15 residues. The V gene lost 2 bases and the J gene lost 4 bases, with 14 bases spanning the gap. The germline V gene encodes CDR1 LNHDA and CDR2 SQIVND (reference sequence). This CDR3 reads CASSIISGGGTEAFF. In DNA, the CDR3 is TGTGCCAGTAGTATAATTTCTGGGGGCGGCACTGAAGCTTTCTTT.

This clone has just a few counts. This chain connects TRBV5-1 to TRBJ2-5; 10 positions agree with TRBD1. Trimming at V came to 4 bases and at J to 9 bases, leaving 3 bases not matched to a gene. CDR1 and CDR2 from the germline V gene are SGHRS and YFSETQ. The CDR3 totals 12 residues. DNA for the CDR3: TGCGCCAGCAGCGGGGACAGGGGCGCCCAGTACTTC. Translating it yields CASSGDRGAQYF.